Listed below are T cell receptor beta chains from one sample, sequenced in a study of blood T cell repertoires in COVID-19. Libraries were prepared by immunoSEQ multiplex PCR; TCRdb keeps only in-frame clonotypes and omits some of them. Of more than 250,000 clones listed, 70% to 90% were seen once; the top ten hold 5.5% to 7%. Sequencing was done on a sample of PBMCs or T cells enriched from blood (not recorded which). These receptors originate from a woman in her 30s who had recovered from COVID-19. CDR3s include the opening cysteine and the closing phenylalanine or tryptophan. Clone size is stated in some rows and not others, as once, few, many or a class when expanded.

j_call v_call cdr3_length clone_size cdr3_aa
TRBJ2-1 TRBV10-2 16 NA CATARGGGAYYNEQFF
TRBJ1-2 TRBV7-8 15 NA CASSTGTARNYGYTF
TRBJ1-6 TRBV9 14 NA CASSVGLTGSPLHF
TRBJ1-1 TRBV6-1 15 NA CASSDLGQGAGEAFF
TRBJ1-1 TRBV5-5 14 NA CASSWGQPGAEAFF
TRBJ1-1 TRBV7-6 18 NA CASSLAGSLGTGKSEAFF
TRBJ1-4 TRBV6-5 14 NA CASSGTASNEKLFF
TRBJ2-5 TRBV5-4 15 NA CASSSRGLMLETQYF
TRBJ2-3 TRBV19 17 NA CASSLQGPGIGTDTQYF
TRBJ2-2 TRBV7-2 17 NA CASSLRWRGGVGGELFF
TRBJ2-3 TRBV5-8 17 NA CASSLIAGGLDTDTQYF
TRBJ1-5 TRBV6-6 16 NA CASSYHPGWRNQPQHF
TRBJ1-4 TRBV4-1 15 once CASSPEQGFNEKLFF
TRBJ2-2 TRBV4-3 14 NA CASSPDRANGELFF
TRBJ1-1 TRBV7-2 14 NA CASSQLQGGTEAFF
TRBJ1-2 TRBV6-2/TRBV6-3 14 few CASRPNTGSYGYTF
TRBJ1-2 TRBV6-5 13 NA CASTLRGLRSYTF
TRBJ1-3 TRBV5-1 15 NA CASSLVGQSGNTIYF
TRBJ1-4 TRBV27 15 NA CASSTGTLTNEKLFF
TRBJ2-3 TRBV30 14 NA CAWGPPPGGDTQYF
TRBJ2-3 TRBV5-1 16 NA CASRRTSGGPTDTQYF
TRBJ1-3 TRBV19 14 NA CASRGRGLGNTIYF
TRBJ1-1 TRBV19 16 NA CASSMVLGRGLTEAFF
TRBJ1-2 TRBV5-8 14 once CASSLSTGGYGYTF
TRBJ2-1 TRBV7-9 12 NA CASSGGEQTQFF
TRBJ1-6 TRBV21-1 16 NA CASSKMARHHNSPLHF
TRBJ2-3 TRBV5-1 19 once CASSFAGQGNFGSTDTQYF
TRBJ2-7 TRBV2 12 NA CASRKTAYEQYF
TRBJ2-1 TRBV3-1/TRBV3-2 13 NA CASSSRGAEEQFF
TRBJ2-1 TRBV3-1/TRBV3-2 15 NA CASSLRDDGGNEQFF
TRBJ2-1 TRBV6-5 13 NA CASRASGADEQFF
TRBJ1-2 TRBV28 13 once CASRAGTAYGYTF
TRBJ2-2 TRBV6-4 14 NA CASSDQGGTGELFF
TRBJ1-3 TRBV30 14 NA CAWSSLIVRGQRYF
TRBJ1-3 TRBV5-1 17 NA CASSGSGTLNSGNTIYF
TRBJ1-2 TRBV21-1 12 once CASGGQGYGYTF
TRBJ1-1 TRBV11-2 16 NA CASSPGGGAVNTEAFF
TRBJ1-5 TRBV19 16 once CASSARDRDGNQPQHF
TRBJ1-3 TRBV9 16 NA CASSPLDRFSGNTIYF
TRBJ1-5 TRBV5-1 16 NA CASSLEGRGENQPQHF
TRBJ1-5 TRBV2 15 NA CASSENRVANQPQHF
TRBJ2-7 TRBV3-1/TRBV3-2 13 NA CASSQVYRGEQYF
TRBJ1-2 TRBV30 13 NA CAWNTGGGYGYTF
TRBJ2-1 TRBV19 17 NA CASSIARGGGSYNEQFF
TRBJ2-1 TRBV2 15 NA CATPSLDRGYNEQFF
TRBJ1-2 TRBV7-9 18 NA CASSASRDRADHNYGYTF
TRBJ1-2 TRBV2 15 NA CASSQSRGKSYGYTF
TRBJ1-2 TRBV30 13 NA CAWGADRGYGYTF
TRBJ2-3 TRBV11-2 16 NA CASSPRLAGSTDTQYF
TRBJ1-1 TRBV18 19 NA CASSLKSGTGATMITEAFF
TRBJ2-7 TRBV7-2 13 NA CASSFSPSYEQYF
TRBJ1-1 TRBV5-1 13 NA CASSLPGNTEAFF
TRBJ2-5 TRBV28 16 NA CASSTGSGVGRETQYF
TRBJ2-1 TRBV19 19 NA CASSYSTLAGLSSYNEQFF
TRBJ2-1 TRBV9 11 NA CASSVSGLQFF
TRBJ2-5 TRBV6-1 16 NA CASSEAVGLASETQYF
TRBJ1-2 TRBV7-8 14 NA CASSSAPGSYGYTF